This TCR beta chain appears in the sequencing data of a study of OX40 agonist ivuxolimab in advanced cancers. Sequencing used immunoSEQ multiplex PCR; TCRdb keeps in-frame clones, though not all of them. The data hold tens of thousands of clones, with roughly nine tenths observed a single time. The CDR3 extends over 15 amino acids. V lost 2 bases to trimming and J lost 2 bases, with 12 bases between them. Germline V gene lookup returns CDR1 MNHNY and CDR2 SVGAGI (reference sequence). This sequence was found in an adult with an advanced solid tumor such as melanoma, head and neck, liver or kidney cancer. The sample consisted of CD4+ or CD8+ T cells sorted from blood, taken in a trial of the OX40 agonist ivuxolimab. The rearrangement links TRBV6-6 to TRBJ1-1, with D unresolved. The CDR3 DNA reads as TGTGCCAGCAGTTACGATGGGGAAGTCAACACTGAAGCTTTCTTT. Encoded protein: CASSYDGEVNTEAFF.